A selection of T cell receptor beta chains follows, all from one sample in a study of T cell responses to AZD1222 COVID-19 vaccine. Libraries were prepared by immunoSEQ multiplex PCR; TCRdb keeps only in-frame clonotypes and omits some of them. The profile shows around 140,000 clones, more than 80% of them singletons. The source was peripheral blood, collected on day 0 of AZD1222 vaccination. These receptors were taken from an adult in good health. CDR3s include the opening cysteine and the closing phenylalanine or tryptophan.

>TRBV28|TRBJ2-3
CASSQGRSTDTQYF
>TRBV7-2|TRBJ2-7
CASSFNSRYYEQYF
>TRBV28|TRBJ2-7
CASSSPRRGQGDEQYF
>TRBV27|TRBJ2-5
CASSLSYQGRGETQYF
>TRBV9|TRBJ2-5
CASSAEGTQYF
>TRBV3-1/TRBV3-2|TRBJ2-1
CASSNTGTSGNNEQFF
>TRBV9|TRBJ2-2
CASSVGGTNTGELFF
>TRBV28|TRBJ2-1
CASSPPGLAMFEQFF
>TRBV6-2/TRBV6-3|TRBJ2-2
CASSAPSGTANTGELFF
>TRBV28|TRBJ1-2
CASRGGGLRNYGYTF
>TRBV4-3|TRBJ2-7
CASSQGTGSSYEQYF
>TRBV4-3|TRBJ2-1
CASSQGLADYNEQFF
>TRBV2|TRBJ2-1
CASSDVAGAVHFYNEQFF
>TRBV18|TRBJ2-7
CASSGGLMESYEQYF
>TRBV6-5|TRBJ2-5
CASSRNRGRETQYF
>TRBV28|TRBJ1-5
CASIEGRGRGNQPQHF
>TRBV29-1|TRBJ2-7
CSVEGASEQYF
>TRBV19|TRBJ1-5
CASKMGNQPQHF
>TRBV5-1|TRBJ2-3
CASSFEGGTDTQYF
>TRBV5-5|TRBJ1-2
CASSLAGQAGLDGYTF
>TRBV4-3|TRBJ2-6
CASSRTASSSGANVLTF
>TRBV14|TRBJ2-7
CASSQALGLEQYF
>TRBV3-1/TRBV3-2|TRBJ1-2
CASSQGRDQYGYTF
>TRBV2|TRBJ2-5
CASSEEGRLRETQYF
>TRBV29-1|TRBJ1-3
CSVEDPSSGNTIYF
>TRBV6-2/TRBV6-3|TRBJ1-2
CASSLDIFNYGYTF
>TRBV4-3|TRBJ2-3
CASSHSGGITDTQYF
>TRBV4-2|TRBJ2-5
CASSQTNQETQYF
>TRBV7-8|TRBJ2-7
CASSFGGTGEDEQYF
>TRBV18|TRBJ1-5
CASSQDRLNQPQHF
>TRBV4-1|TRBJ2-7
CASSPLLGSSYEQYF
>TRBV7-9|TRBJ2-3
CASSLVTTSGVHTDTQYF
>TRBV4-1|TRBJ2-7
CASSQSGGYEQYF